These 11 T cell receptor beta chains share one sample of origin, sequenced in a study of lymphopenia after photon versus proton radiotherapy. Sequencing used immunoSEQ multiplex PCR; TCRdb keeps in-frame clones, though not all of them. This table has around 70,000 clones, 85% to 95% appearing once. Source: peripheral blood, taken from a patient treated with photon-based radiotherapy. The receptors shown here come from a woman in her thirties or forties with cholangiocarcinoma.

The chain employs TRBV5-6 and TRBJ2-2; D might be TRBD2 (6 bases). The CDR3 extends over 15 amino acids. V lost 2 bases to trimming and J lost 8 bases, with 16 bases between them. Germline V gives CDR1 SGHDT, CDR2 YYEEEE. The DNA for the CDR3 is TGTGCCAGCAGCTTCTCCGGGACTCGCACTGGGGAGCTGTTTTTT. Its protein product is CASSFSGTRTGELFF.

This sequence joins TRBV6-6 and TRBJ2-7; 11 bases are a match to TRBD2. The CDR3 runs to 15 residues. J gave up 1 base and V 7 bases, and 6 bases lay outside the gene matches. CDR1 and CDR2 (germline): MNHNY, SVGAGI (reference sequence). This CDR3 is CASTHGTSGSYEQYF. The CDR3 region has the DNA TGTGCCAGCACCCACGGGACTAGCGGTTCCTACGAGCAGTACTTC.

The V call is TRBV9, the J call TRBJ1-1, with 8 bases fitting TRBD1. The CDR3 is made up of 14 amino acids. From germline, CDR1 is SGDLS and CDR2 YYNGEE. Germline trimming cut 3 bases from V and 7 bases from J; bases unmatched to any gene: 8. The CDR3 reads CASSAGDRGNEAFF. In DNA, the CDR3 is TGTGCCAGCAGCGCGGGAGACAGGGGCAATGAAGCTTTCTTT.

The rearrangement uses TRBV19 and TRBJ2-3, with TRBD1 identical over 8 bases. With V trimmed by 4 bases and J by 0 bases, 12 bases remained unmatched. The CDR3 extends over 18 amino acids. CDR1 LNHDA and CDR2 SQIVND come from the germline V gene (reference sequence). The CDR3 reads CASSKRYSDRASTDTQYF. Here the CDR3 DNA reads TGTGCCAGTAGTAAGAGATACTCGGACAGGGCGAGCACAGATACGCAGTATTTT.

The J gene is TRBJ1-6, the V gene TRBV5-1; no clear D. CDR1 SGHRS and CDR2 YFSETQ come from the germline V gene. V dropped 7 bases and J dropped 7 bases, with 12 bases sitting between them. This CDR3 is built from 13 residues. The CDR3 region is CASGSANNSPLHF. The CDR3 nucleotides are TGCGCCAGCGGCAGCGCCAACAATTCACCCCTCCACTTT.

The CDR3 DNA reads TGCGCCAGCAGCTTGGGCGGGGGGACACCCCAAGAGACCCAGTACTTC. This encodes CASSLGGGTPQETQYF. The genes are TRBV5-1 and TRBJ2-5; TRBD2 agrees at 8 bases. Germline CDR1 SGHRS, CDR2 YFSETQ. This CDR3 is 16 amino acids long. The V gene end was trimmed by 0 bases and the J gene end by 1 base; junction bases not matched to a gene: 5.

This clone has more than one count but fewer than ten. The chain combines TRBV19 with TRBJ1-2, with D possibly TRBD1 on 6 matching bases. This CDR3 is built from 12 residues. V lost 5 bases and J lost 8, with 12 bases in between. Germline V gives CDR1 LNHDA, CDR2 SQIVND (reference sequence). CDR3 bases: TGTGCCAGTAGTGAGCAGGGGTCGGGCTACACCTTC. This sequence encodes CASSEQGSGYTF.

The V and J genes are TRBV27 and TRBJ2-7, with D possibly TRBD1 on 7 matching bases. The length of the CDR3 is 15 residues. The V and J ends lost 3 bases and 3 bases respectively, with 15 bases between them. Germline V gene lookup returns CDR1 MNHEY and CDR2 SMNVEV (reference sequence). The chain's CDR3 is CASSFRGTVGYEQYF. The DNA for the CDR3 is TGTGCCAGCAGTTTTCGGGGGACAGTGGGCTACGAGCAGTACTTC.

The chain has TRBV6-1 and TRBJ2-3; D is unclear. V gave up 2 bases and J gave up 1 base, with 16 bases separating them. The germline CDR1 and CDR2 sequences are MNHNS and SASEGT. The CDR3 is made up of 17 amino acids. The DNA of the CDR3 is TGTGCCAGCAGTGAAACATGGCTACCGGGCGGCACAGATACGCAGTATTTT. It codes for CASSETWLPGGTDTQYF.

The chain links TRBV7-9 to TRBJ1-1, with no clear D. Germline values: CDR1 SEHNR, CDR2 FQNEAQ (reference sequence). The V end lost 3 bases, the J end lost 1 base, and 9 bases lay between the germline ends. The CDR3 consists of 14 residues. The CDR3 loop is CASSFTPGNTEAFF. The CDR3 DNA follows: TGTGCCAGCAGCTTCACCCCAGGGAACACTGAAGCTTTCTTT.

V gene TRBV19 combines with J gene TRBJ2-7, with 7 nucleotides matching TRBD1. The CDR3 is 13 amino acids. Per germline, CDR1 LNHDA and CDR2 SQIVND (reference sequence). J was trimmed by 4 bases and V by 5 bases; bases with no gene match: 5. In DNA form, the CDR3 reads TGTGCCAGTAGTGGACAGGCGACTTACGAGCAGTACTTC. Translation: CASSGQATYEQYF.